The 18 T cell receptor beta chains given below trace back to one sample, sequenced in a study of monozygotic twins with inflammatory bowel disease. TCRdb reanalyzed the 5' RACE reads and collapses them to one entry per CDR3 protein, without DNA. The record lists around 380,000 distinct CDR3 sequences, of which the ten most abundant hold approximately 2.3%. Source material: blood. The source is a human donor with ulcerative colitis or Crohn's disease, or a healthy co-twin of an affected twin (not recorded which).

V gene TRBV7-9 combines with J gene TRBJ2-5; with no DNA, the TCRdb D assignment of TRBD1 cannot be verified. This CDR3 spans 15 amino acids. The germline CDR1 and CDR2 sequences are SEHNR and FQNEAQ (reference sequence). This chain's CDR3 is CASSPPGGRQETQYF.

V and J are TRBV12-3 or TRBV12-4 and TRBJ1-5. CDR3 length: 11 residues. CDR3 in amino acids: CASSLEGPQHF.

The chain employs TRBV20-1 and TRBJ2-5; TCRdb picks TRBD2, but there is no DNA to check that call. The CDR3 totals 14 residues. The germline gives CDR1 DFQATT, CDR2 SNEGSKA (reference sequence). The CDR3 loop is CSAILAGVRETQYF.

The chain joins TRBV5-6 to TRBJ2-1; TCRdb lists TRBD1, though no DNA is available to test this call. The CDR3 is made up of 16 amino acids. Germline CDR1 is SGHDT and CDR2 is YYEEEE. CDR3 loop: CASSPWAGIPYNEQFF.

The gene calls are TRBV7-3 and TRBJ2-1; TCRdb picks TRBD1, but there is no DNA to check that call. There are 16 residues in the CDR3. Germline V gene lookup returns CDR1 SGHTA and CDR2 FQGTGA. CDR3 amino acids: CASSHRGGTSYNEQFF.

The chain carries TRBV2 and TRBJ1-2; TCRdb lists TRBD1, though no DNA is available to test this call. CDR1 is SNHLY and CDR2 is FYNNEI in the germline V gene. The CDR3 extends over 13 amino acids. CDR3 loop: CASREEGVSGYTF.

The chain combines TRBV30 with TRBJ2-7; TCRdb lists TRBD2, though no DNA is available to test this call. Germline lookup yields CDR1 GTSNPN and CDR2 SVGIG (reference sequence). This CDR3 is built from 13 residues. The CDR3 reads CAWRLAGSYEQYF.

The V gene is TRBV30, the J gene TRBJ1-1; TCRdb calls TRBD1, which cannot be checked without DNA. The CDR3 contains 13 residues. Germline V gene lookup returns CDR1 GTSNPN and CDR2 SVGIG (reference sequence). CDR3 loop: CAWSHRGGTEAFF.

This rearrangement joins TRBV20-1 to TRBJ1-1; there is no DNA to check the TCRdb D call of TRBD1. This CDR3 contains 16 residues. The V gene's germline CDR1 is DFQATT and CDR2 SNEGSKA (reference sequence). The chain's CDR3 is CSARDPGQGMNTEAFF.

V is TRBV20-1 and J is TRBJ2-7. This CDR3 is built from 15 residues. Germline V CDR1 and CDR2: DFQATT, SNEGSKA (reference sequence). CDR3 residues: CSARKARGGSYEQYF.

The rearrangement links TRBV29-1 to TRBJ1-5; absent DNA, TCRdb's TRBD1 call cannot be checked. The CDR3 length is 13 residues. Looked up from germline, CDR1 is SQVTM and CDR2 is ANQGSEA. CDR3 loop: CSVTQGAYQPQHF.

The rearrangement uses TRBV5-1 and TRBJ2-2; lacking DNA, the TRBD1 call made by TCRdb goes unchecked. CDR1 and CDR2 from the germline V gene are SGHRS and YFSETQ. CDR3 size: 14 residues. The CDR3 loop reads CASSYRGDTGELFF.

The J gene is TRBJ2-2, the V gene TRBV3-1. Germline CDR1 and CDR2: LGHDT and YNNKEL (reference sequence). This CDR3 has 14 residues. The CDR3 sequence: CASSQAGRTGELFF. The full variable domain, rest sourced from reference TRBV3-1 and TRBJ2-2, is DTAVSQTPKYLVTQMGNDKSIKCEQNLGHDTMYWYKQDSKKFLKIMFSYNNKELIINETVPNRFSPKSPDKAHLNLHINSLELGDSAVYFCASSQAGRTGELFFGEGSRLTVL.

The V call is TRBV5-1, the J call TRBJ1-5; absent DNA, TCRdb's TRBD1 call cannot be checked. The CDR3 contains 15 residues. Germline loops: CDR1 SGHRS, CDR2 YFSETQ. The CDR3 reads CASSPQGNDNQPQHF.

The chain joins TRBV5-1 to TRBJ2-7; checking the TCRdb D call of TRBD1 is not possible without DNA. This CDR3 region has 17 residues. Germline V gene sequence: CDR1 SGHRS, CDR2 YFSETQ. The CDR3 here is CASSLYPFDRGGYEQYF.

The genes are TRBV5-1 and TRBJ2-3. Per the germline V gene, CDR1 is SGHRS and CDR2 is YFSETQ. The CDR3 loop spans 12 amino acids. CDR3 residues: CASSAKTDTQYF.

The chain combines TRBV20-1 with TRBJ2-7. This CDR3 comprises 13 residues. Germline V gene lookup returns CDR1 DFQATT and CDR2 SNEGSKA (reference sequence). The CDR3: CSASYGLSYEQYF.

The CDR3 reads CSVEDGREGAFF. V is TRBV29-1 and J is TRBJ1-1. The CDR3 is made up of 12 amino acids. Germline CDR1 is SQVTM and CDR2 is ANQGSEA. The variable domain in full, with the rest retrieved from reference TRBV29-1 and TRBJ1-1, is SAVISQKPSRDICQRGTSLTIQCQVDSQVTMMFWYRQQPGQSLTLIATANQGSEATYESGFVIDKFPISRPNLTFSTLTVSNMSPEDSSIYLCSVEDGREGAFFGQGTRLTVV.